This entry describes one T cell receptor (beta chain). The antigen is undetermined. These data belong to a study of graft-versus-host responses after intestinal transplantation. Study-wide background: Recipients had transplants, and these were multivisceral, liver-intestinal, or isolated intestinal. The whole recipient group had anti-thymocyte globulin induction followed by tacrolimus and steroids for 2 to 3 years. Study outcomes and limitations: GvH clones occurred in recipient marrow; some first appeared in ileum or blood.

Trimming removed 2 bases from V and 2 bases from J, with 15 bases in between. The V gene's germline CDR1 is KGHSH and CDR2 LQKENI. The CDR3 totals 17 residues. Sequencing used immunoSEQ multiplex PCR; TCRdb keeps in-frame clones, though not all of them. Of about 43,000 clones in the sample, approximately 94% were seen once. Sequencing used PBMCs, obtained more than 310 days after intestinal transplant. V is TRBV18 and J is TRBJ2-2, with D possibly matching TRBD2 (6 bases). The TCR originated in a human patient who received an intestinal transplant, so some T cells may come from the graft donor. The CDR3 loop reads CASSPFFQRANTGELFF. The DNA for the CDR3 is TGTGCCAGCTCACCATTCTTCCAGCGGGCTAACACCGGGGAGCTGTTTTTT.